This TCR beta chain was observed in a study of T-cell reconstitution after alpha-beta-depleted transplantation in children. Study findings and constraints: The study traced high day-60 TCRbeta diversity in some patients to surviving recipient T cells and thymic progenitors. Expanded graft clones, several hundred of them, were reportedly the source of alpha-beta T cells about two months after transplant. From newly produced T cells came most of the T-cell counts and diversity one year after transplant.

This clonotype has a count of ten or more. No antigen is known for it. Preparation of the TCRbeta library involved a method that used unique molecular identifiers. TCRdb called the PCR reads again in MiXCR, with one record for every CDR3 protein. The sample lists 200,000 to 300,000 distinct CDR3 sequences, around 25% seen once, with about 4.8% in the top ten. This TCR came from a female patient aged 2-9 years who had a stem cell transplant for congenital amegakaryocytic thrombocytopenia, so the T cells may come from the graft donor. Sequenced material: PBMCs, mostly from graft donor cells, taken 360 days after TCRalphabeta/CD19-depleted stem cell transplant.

This chain's CDR3 is CASSLVLDLQETQYF. CDR3 sequence (DNA): TGCGCCAGCAGCTTGGTTTTGGACTTACAAGAGACCCAGTACTTC. The chain combines TRBV5-1 with TRBJ2-5; possible D gene TRBD2, 5 bases. Deletions cut 0 bases from V and 2 bases from J, with 11 bases between. Looked up from germline, CDR1 is SGHRS and CDR2 is YFSETQ. The CDR3 has 15 residues.